The source of this T cell receptor beta chain is a study of blood T cell repertoires in COVID-19 (dated by TCRdb to about 2020). Broadly, across the study: Samples from collaborators originated in the United States, Italy and Spain and spanned both the acute and convalescent phases of COVID-19. The material from the prospective study consisted of cDNA or gDNA derived from T cells, B-cell-depleted T cells, or PBMCs. Deeply sampled blood TCRbeta repertoires from subjects exposed to, actively infected with, or recovered from COVID-19 were included in the dataset. The repertoires were released in a freely available public database meant as a resource for research on the immune response to SARS-CoV-2. Samples were obtained from the ongoing ImmuneRACE study (first 160 participants) and from about 1,300 subjects provided by 6 global collaborators. Nearly every sample came with metadata listing a de-identified subject ID, COVID-19 status, age in years and sex. Where available, HLA class I and class II types were taken from metadata supplied by the sample provider and were not determined by assay-based typing. Summary of the overall study and its limitations: Clinical and demographic metadata were provided uncurated, with the amount varying by source and participant.

CDR1 and CDR2 were assigned from the germline V gene as ENHRY and SYGVKD. The CDR3 runs 14 residues from the cysteine to the phenylalanine. Only the CDR3 part of the read is kept: 42 bases, read in frame from the first base. The germline ends are 18 bases apart after V is trimmed by 11 bases and J by 5 bases. TCRbeta CDR3 regions were amplified from genomic DNA using the immunoSEQ Assay, a bias-controlled multiplex PCR. Per the authors' processing: Nucleated cell counts per sample were estimated from amplification of reference gene primers within the assay. To quantify the absolute abundance of each unique TCRbeta CDR3 rearrangement, sequence reads were collapsed and filtered. For each sample, productive Simpson clonality was calculated as the square root of Simpson's diversity index over productive rearrangements. TCRdb took this table from immuneACCESS and kept in-frame rearrangements with V and J called. Such tables lack part of the clones; where checked against another copy, unresolved V genes explain under half of the gap, and the rest is unexplained. V, J and clone size reflect that table, while D and trimming were determined from the DNA. This sample is represented by hundreds of thousands of clones; roughly nine tenths of them were singletons. The ten largest clonotypes hold just under 6.5% of the sample.

This clone is a singleton in its sample. Its antigen is unknown. Per-nucleotide qualities are absent, and no much larger clonotype sits a single base away. In the prospective study, participants were about 18 to 95 years old, resided in 25 or so geographic areas of the United States, and were enrolled through a virtual design. Cohort assignment in the prospective study relied on participant-reported clinical history from a screening survey and a study questionnaire. Each participant in the prospective study had whole blood, serum and a nasopharyngeal or oropharyngeal swab collected by mobile phlebotomists. Participants in the prospective study had the option to provide additional blood draws and questionnaires over a roughly two-month period. Prospective study blood samples were shipped either frozen or at room temperature before DNA extraction.

The clonotype comes from a woman under 40 with acute COVID-19. This receptor chain uses TRBV10-3 and TRBJ2-2; matching of 7 bases hints at TRBD2 as the D gene. The sequencing sample was made of PBMCs or T cells enriched from blood (not recorded which). The DNA sequence is given as TGTGCCGGCAAGGGGGGGCCGGGGACCGGGGAGCTGTTTTTT. The translation is CAGKGGPGTGELFF.